This TCR beta chain was retrieved from a study of shared clonotypes between healthy human individuals. V lost 2 bases and J 10 bases, leaving 9 bases between the germline ends. The V gene's germline CDR1 is SGHNT and CDR2 YYREEE (reference sequence). The CDR3 runs to 11 residues. In its sample, this clone was seen a few times. Sequencing was performed with immunoSEQ multiplex PCR; in TCRdb, only in-frame clones are kept and a portion is missing. Seen here are about 470,000 clones, around 75% observed once, and the top ten hold about 12%. The chain is built from TRBV5-4 and TRBJ1-2, with D possibly matching TRBD1 (6 bases). The sequence derives from a woman aged 40 to 49 in good health. Some clones in this sample may be carry-over from other donors' samples. Source material: PBMCs. This CDR3 reads CASSLQGLYTF. The DNA for the CDR3 is TGTGCCAGCAGCTTACAGGGACTCTACACCTTC.